This entry lists 26 T cell receptor beta chains sequenced from one sample in a study of blood T cell repertoires in COVID-19. The method was immunoSEQ multiplex PCR; TCRdb's version includes in-frame clones alone and lacks a portion of them. The sample records some 410,000 clones, roughly 90% being singletons. The specimen sequenced was PBMCs or T cells enriched from blood (not recorded which). All receptors derive from a woman in her thirties with acute COVID-19.

This chain connects TRBV6-4 to TRBJ2-3; D not resolved. The CDR3 totals 14 residues. The germline V gene has CDR1 MRHNA and CDR2 SNTAGT. Trimming pared 3 bases from V and 1 base from J, leaving 8 bases between. CDR3 DNA: TGTGCCAGCAGTGAAAAGCTGGGCACAGATACGCAGTATTTT. Protein sequence: CASSEKLGTDTQYF.

In this sample, this clone turned up a few times. The J gene is TRBJ1-6, the V gene TRBV15, with 7 nucleotides matching TRBD1. Germline values: CDR1 LNHNV, CDR2 YYDKDF (reference sequence). The length of the CDR3 is 15 residues. V lost 0 bases and J lost 10; bases outside the gene matches: 6. CDR3 protein: CATSRDGGGGSPLHF. CDR3 DNA sequence: TGTGCCACCAGCAGAGATGGAGGGGGCGGATCACCCCTCCACTTT.

In this sample, this clone turned up a few times. The rearrangement joins TRBV6-2 or TRBV6-3 to TRBJ2-5; D is ambiguous. Germline V gene lookup returns CDR1 MNHEY and CDR2 SVGEGT. V dropped 2 bases and J dropped 5 bases, with 3 bases sitting between them. This CDR3 contains 11 residues. CDR3 in amino acids: CASSYSETQYF. The DNA of the CDR3 is TGTGCCAGCAGTTACAGCGAGACCCAGTACTTC.

The rearrangement links TRBV4-1 to TRBJ2-1; 12 nucleotides line up with TRBD2. The germline V gene has CDR1 MGHRA and CDR2 YSYEKL. V lost 2 bases, J lost 3 bases, and 2 bases stayed unmatched. The CDR3 extends over 16 amino acids. CDR3 amino acids: CASSQRLAGDYNEQFF. The CDR3 bases are TGCGCCAGCAGCCAACGACTAGCGGGGGACTACAATGAGCAGTTCTTC.

The J gene is TRBJ2-2, the V gene TRBV5-1; no clear D gene. V lost 0 bases and J lost 2, with 5 bases in between. Per germline, CDR1 SGHRS and CDR2 YFSETQ. The CDR3 runs 14 residues. The CDR3 loop reads CASSLEPNTGELFF. The DNA of the CDR3 is TGCGCCAGCAGCTTGGAGCCAAACACCGGGGAGCTGTTTTTT.

This clone was counted a few times. This CDR3 reads CASSPGAGNQPQHF. The CDR3, as DNA: TGCGCCAGCAGCCCAGGGGCGGGCAATCAGCCCCAGCATTTT. V and J are TRBV4-1 and TRBJ1-5; TRBD1 might be the D (6 bases). V lost 4 bases and J lost 2, with 9 bases in between. The CDR3 totals 14 residues. Germline V CDR1 and CDR2: MGHRA, YSYEKL.

This rearrangement joins TRBV5-1 to TRBJ2-7, with 14 bases lining up with TRBD2. From germline, CDR1 is SGHRS and CDR2 YFSETQ. Trimming cost V 3 bases and J 2 bases; bases outside gene matches: 16. The CDR3 covers 20 residues. The CDR3 DNA follows: TGCGCCAGCAGCTGGTCGACTAGCGGGGGGGTAAAGGAACCTCCCTACGAGCAGTACTTC. Protein sequence: CASSWSTSGGVKEPPYEQYF.

This clone was counted a few times. J is TRBJ2-7 and V is TRBV6-5; D uncertain. Trimming removed 6 bases from V and 2 bases from J, with 17 bases in between. Germline lookup yields CDR1 MNHEY and CDR2 SVGAGI. This CDR3 comprises 15 residues. CDR3 in DNA: TGTGCCAGCAGGTACCGCGTATCGGGTACCTACGAGCAGTACTTC. It translates to CASRYRVSGTYEQYF.

The rearrangement links TRBV5-8 to TRBJ1-5, with TRBD1 matching 8 bases. Germline V CDR1 and CDR2: SGHTS, YDEGEE. This CDR3 region has 15 residues. V lost 0 bases and J lost 2; bases outside the gene matches: 1. The CDR3: CASSLGQGRNQPQHF. DNA for the CDR3: TGTGCCAGCAGCTTGGGACAGGGGCGCAATCAGCCCCAGCATTTT.

V and J are TRBV6-5 and TRBJ2-7; 8 bases are a match to TRBD2. V shed 0 bases, J shed 3 bases, and the junction held 4 bases outside the gene matches. The germline CDR1 and CDR2 sequences are MNHEY and SVGAGI. The CDR3 length is 15 residues. CDR3 amino acids: CASSYSSGTSYEQYF. Here the CDR3 DNA reads TGTGCCAGCAGTTACTCGAGCGGGACTAGCTACGAGCAGTACTTC.

This clone has just a few counts. The rearrangement joins TRBV6-1 to TRBJ1-2; D gene uncertain. The CDR3 has 15 amino acids. In germline, CDR1 is MNHNS, CDR2 SASEGT. Trimming pared 0 bases from V and 5 bases from J, leaving 13 bases between. In DNA, the CDR3 is TGTGCCAGCAGTGAAGCGCACGGTACGGGGTATGGCTACACCTTC. This gives the protein CASSEAHGTGYGYTF.

V is TRBV9 and J is TRBJ2-1; 12 positions match TRBD2. This CDR3 has 16 residues. The J segment lost 5 bases and the V segment lost 5 bases, leaving 8 bases of the junction unmatched. Germline V gives CDR1 SGDLS, CDR2 YYNGEE. Written as DNA, the CDR3 is TGTGCCAGCAGTCCGTTAACTAGCGGGGGGCACAATGAGCAGTTCTTC. The encoded protein is CASSPLTSGGHNEQFF.

The chain carries TRBV2 and TRBJ2-1, with 10 positions matching TRBD2. Germline V gene sequence: CDR1 SNHLY, CDR2 FYNNEI. This CDR3 spans 15 amino acids. After removal of 3 bases from V and 4 bases from J, the junction contained 3 bases not matched to a gene. The CDR3 sequence is CASSEGLARYNEQFF. CDR3 in DNA: TGTGCCAGCAGTGAGGGACTAGCGAGGTACAATGAGCAGTTCTTC.

J is TRBJ1-1 and V is TRBV27, with TRBD1 matching over 9 bases. This CDR3 region has 15 residues. The ends lost 5 bases at V and 5 bases at J; junction bases unmatched: 9. Germline V gene lookup returns CDR1 MNHEY and CDR2 SMNVEV (reference sequence). The CDR3 sequence: CASSLGQGRSTEAFF. CDR3 DNA sequence: TGTGCCAGCAGTCTCGGACAGGGGAGGTCGACTGAAGCTTTCTTT.

The gene calls are TRBV5-4 and TRBJ1-2, with no clear D. In germline, CDR1 is SGHNT, CDR2 YYREEE (reference sequence). Trimming stripped 4 bases from V and 7 bases from J, with 23 bases between. This CDR3 is built from 16 residues. In DNA form, the CDR3 reads TGTGCCAGCAGCCTTGGCGGGCCGCTGGGTCTTCGTGGCTACACCTTC. Its translation is CASSLGGPLGLRGYTF.

The CDR3: CAWSLGTSKETQYF. The DNA of the CDR3 is TGTGCCTGGAGCCTGGGGACTTCCAAAGAGACCCAGTACTTC. This chain connects TRBV30 to TRBJ2-5, with D tentatively TRBD2 (6 bases). The germline gives CDR1 GTSNPN, CDR2 SVGIG (reference sequence). This CDR3 has 14 amino acids. The ends were cut back, 3 bases at V and 3 bases at J, with 14 bases in the middle.

This sequence joins TRBV24-1 and TRBJ2-3, with TRBD2 matching over 11 bases. CDR3 length equals 18 residues. V gave up 0 bases and J gave up 0 bases; unmatched junction bases: 4. Germline-derived CDR1 and CDR2 are KGHDR and SFDVKD. The chain's CDR3 is CATSDLGTSGGSTDTQYF. As DNA, the CDR3 is TGTGCCACCAGTGATTTGGGGACTAGCGGTGGAAGCACAGATACGCAGTATTTT.

V gene TRBV29-1 combines with J gene TRBJ2-7; TRBD1 aligns across 8 bases. The CDR3 sequence is 12 residues long. Germline trimming cut 0 bases from V and 7 bases from J; bases unmatched to any gene: 2. The germline gives CDR1 SQVTM, CDR2 ANQGSEA. DNA for the CDR3: TGCAGCGTTGAAGACAGGGGGCGAGAGCAGTACTTC. Translating gives CSVEDRGREQYF.

V gene TRBV7-9 combines with J gene TRBJ1-2; 7 positions match TRBD1. Germline CDR1 and CDR2: SEHNR and FQNEAQ (reference sequence). This CDR3 is 14 amino acids long. Trimming took 0 bases from V and 4 from J; bases not matched to a gene: 2. DNA of the CDR3: TGTGCCAGCAGCTTAGCGGGACAGAGCTATGGCTACACCTTC. Its protein product is CASSLAGQSYGYTF.

The chain combines TRBV3-1 (or the pseudogene TRBV3-2) with TRBJ1-1, with D possibly TRBD1 on 6 matching bases. Trimming shortened V by 3 bases and J by 4 bases, and 12 bases separated the two germline ends. The germline V gene encodes CDR1 LGHDT and CDR2 YNNKEL (reference sequence). The CDR3 is 14 residues long. The CDR3 loop is CASSQGTSPTEAFF. CDR3 nucleotide sequence: TGTGCCAGCAGCCAGGGGACATCCCCCACTGAAGCTTTCTTT.

The chain has TRBV6-5 and TRBJ2-7; a possible D gene is TRBD1 (5 bases). The germline gives CDR1 MNHEY, CDR2 SVGAGI. Trimming stripped 2 bases from V and 6 bases from J, with 14 bases between. The CDR3 loop spans 14 amino acids. The CDR3 DNA follows: TGTGCCAGCAGTTACGCCTGGGGCTCACCCGAGCAGTACTTC. It codes for CASSYAWGSPEQYF.

The chain employs TRBV2 and TRBJ1-5; D is unclear. V shed 3 bases and J shed 4 bases, with 10 bases lying between them. The CDR3 spans 14 residues. The germline V gene encodes CDR1 SNHLY and CDR2 FYNNEI. CDR3: CASSDGRTNQPQHF. CDR3 DNA sequence: TGTGCCAGCAGTGATGGCAGGACTAATCAGCCCCAGCATTTT.

The genes are TRBV5-6 and TRBJ1-2; D uncertain. The CDR3 runs 14 residues. From germline, CDR1 is SGHDT and CDR2 YYEEEE. The ends were cut back, 0 bases at V and 8 bases at J, with 14 bases in the middle. As DNA, the CDR3 is TGTGCCAGCAGCTTGGTCTCGGGAGTGGACGGCTACACCTTC. Translated, it gives CASSLVSGVDGYTF.

The V gene is TRBV6-5, the J gene TRBJ1-1; possible D gene TRBD1, 5 bases. The germline V gene has CDR1 MNHEY and CDR2 SVGAGI. The CDR3 extends over 15 amino acids. V lost 0 bases and J 6 bases, leaving 14 bases between the germline ends. The CDR3: CASSYSEWEQAEAFF. The CDR3 DNA reads as TGTGCCAGCAGTTACTCGGAATGGGAACAGGCTGAAGCTTTCTTT.

CDR3: CATSRASGLPAAQFF. The CDR3 coding sequence is TGTGCCACCAGCAGAGCCTCGGGACTCCCGGCCGCGCAGTTCTTC. The chain couples TRBV15 to TRBJ2-1; D possibly corresponds to TRBD2 (6 bases). In germline, CDR1 is LNHNV, CDR2 YYDKDF (reference sequence). The CDR3 has 15 amino acids. Trimming took 1 base from V and 12 from J, leaving 19 bases between them.

This clone was seen just once. V and J are TRBV6-5 and TRBJ1-4; D gene uncertain. V was clipped by 6 bases and J by 0 bases, with 5 bases between them. The CDR3 has 13 residues. Looked up from germline, CDR1 is MNHEY and CDR2 is SVGAGI. This CDR3 reads CASSRTTNEKLFF. CDR3 DNA sequence: TGTGCCAGCAGCAGAACAACTAATGAAAAACTGTTTTTT.